This T cell receptor (beta chain) was captured in a study of T-cell reconstitution after alpha-beta-depleted transplantation in children. General study findings and limits: Several patients had high TCRbeta diversity at day 60; it came from surviving recipient T cells and thymic progenitors.

The germline V gene encodes CDR1 SGHVS and CDR2 FNYEAQ. The V and J ends lost 0 bases and 0 bases, in that order; junction bases with no gene match: 4. This CDR3 contains 17 residues. During its preparation, the TCRbeta library received unique molecular identifiers. TCRdb itself ran the PCR reads through MiXCR, one entry per CDR3 protein. Found here are fewer than 700,000 distinct CDR3 sequences, roughly 13% of them singletons; the top ten hold about 2.2%. A remark on this clonotype: Its antigen is not identified.

The receptor was derived from a male patient aged 10 to 17 who had a stem cell transplant for acute myeloid leukemia, so the T cells may come from the graft donor. Sequencing used PBMCs, mostly from graft donor cells, obtained 360 days after TCRalphabeta/CD19-depleted stem cell transplant. The J gene is TRBJ2-7, the V gene TRBV7-6, with 11 bases identical to TRBD2. This CDR3 reads CASSLASLAGASYEQYF. Here the CDR3 DNA reads TGTGCCAGCAGCTTAGCTTCACTAGCGGGAGCCTCCTACGAGCAGTACTTC.